This T cell receptor (beta chain) is from a study of cytomegalovirus exposure and HLA in healthy donors. On the study more broadly: About 85 million unique TCR sequences came from HLA-typed donors in an early release. Whole-study results and caveats: With high specificity and sensitivity, the classifier reportedly diagnosed cytomegalovirus status.

From germline, CDR1 is MNHEY and CDR2 SVGAGI. V was shortened by 5 bases and J by 1 base, with 11 bases between the two germline ends. There are 14 residues in the CDR3. Vbeta (60) and Jbeta (13) primers were used in the PCR. Sequenced by immunoSEQ multiplex PCR; TCRdb stores in-frame clones only, minus some. The sample has 130,000 to 150,000 clones; roughly 77% are singletons. In regard to this clone: Antigen specificity is unknown.

The chain employs TRBV6-5 and TRBJ1-1; D is perhaps TRBD1 (5 bases). This TCR came from a man younger than 45 in good health and CMV-seronegative. Sequencing input: PBMCs. The CDR3 DNA is TGTGCCAGCAGTAGGGGCGCAGGGAACACTGAAGCTTTCTTT. Amino acid sequence: CASSRGAGNTEAFF.